Listed below are T cell receptor beta chains from one sample, sequenced in a study of prognosis after radiotherapy for stage I lung cancer. TCRdb re-analysed the multiplex PCR reads in MiXCR, keeping a single row per CDR3 protein. This sample has tens of thousands of distinct CDR3 sequences, with around 41% found just once. Sample: PBMCs, taken before or after stereotactic body radiation therapy (not recorded which). Every receptor here comes from a donor at least 50 years old with non-small cell lung cancer. Both conserved end residues are part of each CDR3. The D gene is left open where the match is weak. The listing skips clone size in some rows; elsewhere it reads once, few, many or a size class.

v_call,d_call,j_call,clone_size,cdr3_aa,cdr3_nt
TRBV6-2/TRBV6-3,NA,TRBJ2-7,NA,CASSYSGHYEQYF,TGTGCCAGCAGTTACTCGGGCCACTACGAGCAGTACTTC
TRBV20-1,NA,TRBJ2-5,many,CSASGASMTQYF,TGCAGTGCGTCGGGGGCGTCGATGACCCAGTACTTC
TRBV12-3/TRBV12-4,TRBD2,TRBJ2-1,NA,CASSEREGSYNEQFF,TGTGCCAGCAGTGAGCGGGAGGGGTCCTACAATGAGCAGTTCTTC
TRBV6-1,NA,TRBJ2-7,NA,CASSETGYFYEQYF,TGTGCCAGCAGTGAAACCGGATATTTCTACGAGCAGTACTTC
TRBV20-1,TRBD1,TRBJ2-7,many,CSARRDRVYSEQYF,TGCAGCGCGAGGAGGGACAGGGTATATTCAGAGCAGTACTTC
TRBV7-9,NA,TRBJ2-7,many,CASISTASEQYF,TGTGCCAGCATTTCAACGGCTTCAGAGCAGTACTTC
TRBV28,NA,TRBJ1-1,NA,CASSLRHPAGEPIF,TGTGCCAGCAGTTTGAGGCATCCCGCAGGTGAGCCGATCTTT
TRBV18,TRBD2,TRBJ2-1,many,CASSPGGGRSNEQFF,TGTGCCAGCTCACCCGGGGGGGGTAGGAGCAATGAGCAGTTCTTC
TRBV6-5,TRBD2,TRBJ2-2,NA,CASSWGLAGGSTGELFF,TGTGCCAGCAGTTGGGGACTAGCGGGGGGGAGCACCGGGGAGCTGTTTTTT
TRBV6-2/TRBV6-3,NA,TRBJ1-1,many,CASSYSENTEAFF,TGTGCCAGCAGTTACTCAGAAAACACTGAAGCTTTCTTT
TRBV5-1,TRBD2,TRBJ2-7,many,CASSLPLLAGFTYEQYF,TGCGCCAGCAGCCTGCCCCTGCTAGCGGGGTTCACTTACGAGCAGTACTTC
TRBV18,TRBD2,TRBJ2-3,NA,CASYSGGAGGTDTQYF,TGTGCCAGCTACAGCGGGGGGGCTGGTGGCACAGATACGCAGTATTTT
TRBV11-2,NA,TRBJ2-5,many,CASSLFLTSRETQYF,TGTGCCAGCAGCTTATTCCTAACTAGCCGGGAGACCCAGTACTTC
TRBV5-5,NA,TRBJ2-1,many,CASSLGPGNEQFF,TGTGCCAGCAGCTTGGGACCCGGGAATGAGCAGTTCTTC
TRBV12-3/TRBV12-4,TRBD2,TRBJ2-3,many,CASSPPVSGRADTQYF,TGTGCCAGCAGTCCCCCGGTTAGCGGGAGGGCAGATACGCAGTATTTT
TRBV12-3/TRBV12-4,TRBD2,TRBJ2-2,many,CASPGTSDTGELFF,TGTGCCAGCCCCGGGACTAGCGACACCGGGGAGCTGTTTTTT
TRBV10-3,TRBD1,TRBJ1-6,many,CAIRRGQNSPLHF,TGTGCCATCAGGAGGGGACAGAATTCACCCCTCCACTTT
TRBV12-3/TRBV12-4,TRBD2,TRBJ2-7,many,CASSLRTSWLGEQYF,TGTGCCAGCAGTTTACGGACTAGTTGGCTGGGGGAGCAGTACTTC
TRBV4-1,TRBD1,TRBJ1-4,NA,CASKRQGGGEKLFF,TGCGCCAGCAAGCGACAGGGCGGAGGTGAAAAACTGTTTTTT
TRBV3-1,NA,TRBJ2-3,NA,CASSHVRSDTQYF,TGTGCCAGCAGCCATGTCCGATCAGATACGCAGTATTTT
TRBV20-1,TRBD2,TRBJ2-7,many,CSAQRPAGGTYEQYF,TGCAGTGCCCAGCGCCCAGCGGGGGGTACCTACGAGCAGTACTTC
TRBV7-9,TRBD1,TRBJ1-2,many,CASSWTGPNYGYTF,TGTGCCAGCAGCTGGACAGGGCCTAACTATGGCTACACCTTC
TRBV6-1,TRBD1,TRBJ2-7,many,CASSEGATGAYEQYF,TGTGCCAGCAGTGAAGGGGCCACAGGGGCCTACGAGCAGTACTTC
TRBV27,TRBD1,TRBJ1-2,NA,CASSLDRGARGYTF,TGTGCCAGCAGTTTGGACAGGGGGGCTCGCGGCTACACCTTC
TRBV7-2,NA,TRBJ2-2,many,CASSPVVPGELFF,TGTGCCAGCAGCCCCGTTGTCCCCGGGGAGCTGTTTTTT
TRBV5-4,TRBD1,TRBJ2-5,NA,CASSTGTVVETQYF,TGTGCCAGCAGCACCGGGACAGTCGTAGAGACCCAGTACTTC
TRBV11-2,NA,TRBJ1-2,NA,CASSLGQSRCYTF,TGTGCCAGCAGCTTAGGACAAAGCCGTTGCTACACCTTC
TRBV10-2,NA,TRBJ1-2,many,CASSEALDNFGGGYTF,TGCGCCAGCAGTGAGGCACTCGACAACTTCGGGGGAGGCTACACCTTC
TRBV24-1,NA,TRBJ2-3,many,CATSDGLGLQYF,TGTGCCACCAGTGACGGGTTAGGGTTGCAGTATTTT
TRBV6-1,NA,TRBJ1-5,many,CASSPDGQRGDQPQHF,TGTGCCAGCAGCCCGGACGGACAGCGCGGGGATCAGCCCCAGCATTTT
TRBV4-2,NA,TRBJ2-3,NA,CASSPSGEGTDTQYF,TGTGCCAGCAGCCCGTCGGGAGAGGGCACAGATACGCAGTATTTT
TRBV11-3,TRBD1,TRBJ2-3,NA,CASSPGSTGEWTDTQYF,TGTGCCAGCAGCCCCGGAAGCACAGGGGAATGGACAGATACGCAGTATTTT
TRBV11-2,TRBD2,TRBJ2-1,many,CASSKSGTHNEQFF,TGTGCCAGCAGCAAGAGCGGGACCCACAATGAGCAGTTCTTC
TRBV9,NA,TRBJ2-2,NA,CASSVSRTGGSTGELFF,TGTGCCAGCAGCGTTTCGAGAACGGGGGGCAGCACCGGGGAGCTGTTTTTT
TRBV2,NA,TRBJ1-3,many,CASSVGRTSGNTIYF,TGTGCCAGCAGTGTAGGACGGACCTCTGGAAACACCATATATTTT
TRBV7-8,NA,TRBJ2-7,medium-sized,CASSLVYEQYF,TGTGCCAGCAGCTTAGTTTACGAGCAGTACTTC
TRBV14,NA,TRBJ2-1,many,CASSQGRQGSYNEQFF,TGTGCCAGCAGCCAAGGGCGTCAGGGAAGCTACAATGAGCAGTTCTTC
TRBV10-3,NA,TRBJ1-1,many,CASSRGGTEAFF,TGTGCCAGCTCTCGGGGAGGGACTGAAGCTTTCTTT
TRBV7-9,TRBD2,TRBJ2-1,many,CASSVRGGYNEQFF,TGTGCCAGCAGCGTACGGGGGGGGTACAATGAGCAGTTCTTC
TRBV20-1,NA,TRBJ1-5,NA,CSARDRERDNQPQHF,TGCAGTGCTAGAGATAGGGAACGAGACAATCAGCCCCAGCATTTT
TRBV24-1,NA,TRBJ2-3,NA,CATSKAEGTDTQYF,TGTGCCACCAGTAAGGCCGAAGGCACAGATACGCAGTATTTT
TRBV20-1,NA,TRBJ2-5,many,CSASPWGGTETQYF,TGCAGTGCTAGCCCCTGGGGCGGGACAGAGACCCAGTACTTC
TRBV6-1,NA,TRBJ2-7,NA,CASKQSPQGGTIGRFYF,TGTGCCAGCAAACAGTCCCCACAGGGAGGGACTATCGGGAGGTTTTACTTC
TRBV5-1,TRBD1,TRBJ2-7,few,CASSFVGDSYERYF,TGCGCCAGCAGCTTTGTAGGGGACAGTTACGAGCGGTACTTC
TRBV30,NA,TRBJ2-7,many,CAWTTTPNNEQYF,TGTGCCTGGACGACAACCCCGAACAACGAGCAGTACTTC
TRBV25-1,TRBD1,TRBJ1-4,many,CASSENNRGTNEKLFF,TGTGCCAGCAGTGAAAACAACAGGGGAACTAATGAAAAACTGTTTTTT
TRBV28,NA,TRBJ1-2,many,CASVESGIRGYTF,TGTGCCAGCGTCGAGTCGGGGATCAGGGGCTACACCTTC
TRBV24-1,TRBD1,TRBJ1-5,many,CATSGQGGDQPQHF,TGTGCCACCAGCGGACAGGGTGGGGATCAGCCCCAGCATTTT
TRBV28,NA,TRBJ2-3,many,CASRPLGDTQYF,TGTGCCAGCAGACCATTGGGAGATACGCAGTATTTT
TRBV6-1,NA,TRBJ2-1,many,CASNSPGSYNEQFF,TGTGCCAGCAACTCCCCAGGCTCCTACAATGAGCAGTTCTTC
TRBV6-5,TRBD2,TRBJ2-7,NA,CASSYSLLGTSVSHEQYF,TGTGCCAGCAGTTACAGCTTACTTGGTACTAGCGTAAGCCACGAGCAGTACTTC
TRBV13,NA,TRBJ1-3,NA,CASSLWADSGNTIYF,TGTGCCAGCAGCTTATGGGCGGACTCTGGAAACACCATATATTTT
TRBV20-1,TRBD1,TRBJ2-7,many,CSATRGSSYEQYF,TGCAGTGCTACCAGGGGGAGCTCCTACGAGCAGTACTTC
TRBV27,TRBD1,TRBJ1-6,NA,CARRPRQGSPLHF,TGTGCCAGAAGACCTAGACAGGGGTCACCCCTCCACTTT
TRBV2,NA,TRBJ1-1,many,CASSLDRYTEAFF,TGTGCCAGCAGCCTCGACAGGTACACTGAAGCTTTCTTT